This T cell receptor beta chain was captured by sequencing in a study of OX40 agonist ivuxolimab in advanced cancers. TCRdb's copy holds only in-frame clones and misses some; the assay was immunoSEQ multiplex PCR. The data contain approximately 24,000 clones, 85% to 90% of them singletons. This CDR3 contains 14 residues. Germline loops: CDR1 SGHTA, CDR2 FQGNSA. V was shortened by 2 bases and J by 6 bases, with 12 bases between the two germline ends. The chain combines TRBV7-2 with TRBJ2-3, with a tentative D call TRBD2 (6 bases). The source of this sequence is an adult with an advanced solid tumor such as melanoma, head and neck, liver or kidney cancer. The sample in question was CD4+ or CD8+ T cells sorted from blood, obtained in a trial of the OX40 agonist ivuxolimab. CDR3 protein: CASSLIGGADTQYF. The CDR3 DNA follows: TGTGCCAGCAGCTTAATCGGGGGTGCGGATACGCAGTATTTT.